The next 20 T cell receptor beta chains were all read from a single sample in a study of blood T cell repertoires in COVID-19 (dated by TCRdb to 2018 to 2021). The library came from the immunoSEQ multiplex PCR assay. Not all clones reach the TCRdb copy of this immuneACCESS table, which keeps in-frame sequences only. Checked studies attribute under half of the gap to unresolved V genes and leave the rest unexplained. Here the sample has about 300,000 clones; more than 75% occur a single time. About 10% of the sample is held by the ten biggest clonotypes. Specimen: PBMCs or T cells enriched from blood (not recorded which). These receptors were taken from a woman younger than 30 who had recovered from COVID-19.

The chain combines TRBV6-4 with TRBJ2-5, with 9 bases aligning to TRBD2. The CDR3 is made up of 14 amino acids. In germline, CDR1 is MRHNA, CDR2 SNTAGT. The V segment lost 3 bases and the J segment 1 base; nucleotides outside the gene matches: 0. CDR3 region: CASSERGGQETQYF. CDR3 nucleotides: TGTGCCAGCAGTGAGCGGGGGGGCCAAGAGACCCAGTACTTC.

This clone has a handful of counts. This chain connects TRBV27 to TRBJ1-1; 7 bases are a match to TRBD1. This CDR3 has 14 amino acids. The ends lost 5 bases at V and 0 bases at J; junction bases unmatched: 3. Germline V CDR1 and CDR2: MNHEY, SMNVEV (reference sequence). In DNA form, the CDR3 reads TGTGCCAGCAGTCCAGGGACAGTGAACACTGAAGCTTTCTTT. Residues: CASSPGTVNTEAFF.

This chain connects TRBV12-5 to TRBJ2-5; TRBD2 matches at 8 bases. Germline V gene lookup returns CDR1 LGHNT and CDR2 FRNRAP. This CDR3 region has 14 residues. V lost 4 bases, J lost 4 bases, and 5 bases stayed unmatched. CDR3 in amino acids: CASGSGLGRETQYF. In DNA, the CDR3 is TGTGCTAGTGGTTCGGGACTAGGGCGAGAGACCCAGTACTTC.

This clone is a singleton in its sample. The rearrangement uses TRBV25-1 and TRBJ2-4, with 7 bases matching TRBD1. J was trimmed by 7 bases and V by 2 bases; bases with no gene match: 8. This CDR3 has 15 amino acids. Germline CDR1 and CDR2: MGHDK and SYGVNS. The CDR3 reads CASSEGERGLNIQYF. The CDR3 DNA reads TGTGCCAGCAGTGAAGGAGAGAGGGGGCTTAACATTCAGTACTTC.

The chain is built from TRBV4-1 and TRBJ1-5; the D gene is possibly TRBD1 (5 bases). The length of the CDR3 is 15 residues. CDR1 is MGHRA, CDR2 YSYEKL, per germline. Deletions cut 5 bases from V and 1 base from J, with 12 bases between. CDR3 coding DNA: TGCGCCAGCAGCGCTAAGACAGCCAGCAATCAGCCCCAGCATTTT. This gives the protein CASSAKTASNQPQHF.

CDR3 region: CASSLGAGLGFF. CDR3 bases: TGTGCCAGCAGCTTAGGCGCGGGGCTTGGGTTCTTC. The chain carries TRBV7-9 and TRBJ2-1, with a tentative D call TRBD2 (6 bases). Germline CDR1 and CDR2: SEHNR and FQNEAQ (reference sequence). The ends were cut back, 1 base at V and 15 bases at J, with 13 bases in the middle. The CDR3 contains 12 residues.

The chain joins TRBV3-1 (or the pseudogene TRBV3-2) to TRBJ2-3, with 9 bases lining up with TRBD2. The length of the CDR3 is 14 residues. J was trimmed by 2 bases and V by 3 bases; bases with no gene match: 0. The germline V gene encodes CDR1 LGHDT and CDR2 YNNKEL (reference sequence). The CDR3 DNA follows: TGTGCCAGCAGCCAGGGACTAGCCACAGATACGCAGTATTTT. Its protein product is CASSQGLATDTQYF.

The gene calls are TRBV28 and TRBJ1-4; tentatively, D is TRBD1 (5 bases). The germline V and J ends were trimmed by 6 bases and 4 bases, with 15 bases remaining between them. The length of the CDR3 is 15 residues. Germline CDR1 MDHEN, CDR2 SYDVKM. The CDR3, as DNA: TGTGCCAGCAGCACCGCCGGGGGGGATAATGAAAAACTGTTTTTT. It yields the protein CASSTAGGDNEKLFF.

This chain links TRBV11-2 with TRBJ2-2; 7 bases match TRBD1. The V and J ends lost 1 base and 2 bases, in that order; junction bases with no gene match: 4. Germline-derived CDR1 and CDR2 are SGHAT and FQNNGV. CDR3 length: 16 amino acids. The CDR3 loop is CASSLVRGPNTGELFF. The CDR3 DNA follows: TGTGCCAGCAGCTTAGTAAGGGGGCCCAACACCGGGGAGCTGTTTTTT.

The DNA of the CDR3 is TGTGCCTGGAGTCCCCGGGACAGGGGAAGTGGCTACACCTTC. Amino acids: CAWSPRDRGSGYTF. The chain links TRBV30 to TRBJ1-2, with TRBD1 matching 10 bases. V lost 2 bases, J lost 7 bases, and 7 bases stayed unmatched. CDR1 is GTSNPN and CDR2 is SVGIG in the germline V gene (reference sequence). This CDR3 is 14 amino acids long.

The chain couples TRBV9 to TRBJ2-7; D possibly corresponds to TRBD2 (5 bases). V gave up 0 bases and J gave up 1 base, with 14 bases separating them. Germline V CDR1 and CDR2: SGDLS, YYNGEE. The CDR3 contains 16 residues. The CDR3 here is CASSVGSSGVSYEQYF. CDR3 DNA: TGTGCCAGCAGCGTAGGGAGTTCCGGGGTTTCCTACGAGCAGTACTTC.

J is TRBJ2-7 and V is TRBV4-2, with 10 bases fitting TRBD1. The CDR3 totals 15 residues. V was pared by 2 bases and J by 4 bases, with 5 bases of the junction left unmatched. CDR1 and CDR2 from the germline V gene are LGHNA and YNFKEQ. The chain's CDR3 is CASSQPGTGVYEQYF. The CDR3 bases are TGTGCCAGCAGCCAACCCGGGACAGGGGTGTACGAGCAGTACTTC.

The chain combines TRBV7-9 with TRBJ2-3, with 8 bases that match TRBD1. CDR3 length: 14 residues. From germline, CDR1 is SEHNR and CDR2 FQNEAQ (reference sequence). Trimming cost V 5 bases and J 5 bases; bases outside gene matches: 6. CDR3 residues: CASSPTGTGDTQYF. In DNA, the CDR3 is TGTGCCAGCAGCCCTACCGGGACAGGAGATACGCAGTATTTT. The full variable domain, in which reference TRBV7-9 and TRBJ2-3 provide the parts outside the CDR3, is DTGVSQNPRHKITKRGQNVTFRCDPISEHNRLYWYRQTLGQGPEFLTYFQNEAQLEKSRLLSDRFSAERPKGSFSTLEIQRTEQGDSAMYLCASSPTGTGDTQYFGPGTRLTVL.

The rearrangement links TRBV2 to TRBJ2-7; 8 nucleotides line up with TRBD2. Germline V lookup: CDR1 SNHLY, CDR2 FYNNEI. Trimming at V came to 6 bases and at J to 6 bases, leaving 4 bases not matched to a gene. The CDR3 spans 12 residues. CDR3 amino acids: CASSGAGGEQYF. For the CDR3, the DNA is TGTGCCAGCAGCGGCGCGGGAGGCGAGCAGTACTTC. The complete variable domain, with remaining parts taken from reference TRBV2 and TRBJ2-7, reads EPEVTQTPSHQVTQMGQEVILRCVPISNHLYFYWYRQILGQKVEFLVSFYNNEISEKSEIFDDQFSVERPDGSNFTLKIRSTKLEDSAMYFCASSGAGGEQYFGPGTRLTVT.

This sequence joins TRBV6-5 and TRBJ2-5; tentatively, D is TRBD2 (6 bases). The CDR3 covers 14 residues. V lost 5 bases and J lost 3, with 13 bases in between. Per germline, CDR1 MNHEY and CDR2 SVGAGI. The CDR3 reads CASSPEGRKETQYF. CDR3 DNA: TGTGCCAGCAGTCCGGAGGGGAGGAAAGAGACCCAGTACTTC.

This rearrangement joins TRBV18 to TRBJ1-2; 10 bases align to TRBD1. CDR3 length: 15 residues. Germline values: CDR1 KGHSH, CDR2 LQKENI. V lost 2 bases and J lost 6; bases outside the gene matches: 6. DNA of the CDR3: TGTGCCAGCTCACCAGGGGGACAGGGGTCGGATGGCTACACCTTC. Amino acid sequence: CASSPGGQGSDGYTF.

This sequence joins TRBV7-9 and TRBJ2-3; no firm D call. The CDR3 spans 14 residues. V dropped 8 bases and J dropped 0 bases, with 12 bases sitting between them. The germline V gene has CDR1 SEHNR and CDR2 FQNEAQ (reference sequence). The CDR3 here is CASSFETSTDTQYF. CDR3 bases: TGTGCCAGCTCGTTCGAGACTAGCACAGATACGCAGTATTTT.

This clone was counted a single time. V usage is TRBV2 and J usage is TRBJ1-3; D not certain. There are 14 residues in the CDR3. V shed 6 bases and J shed 1 base, with 10 bases lying between them. Germline V gives CDR1 SNHLY, CDR2 FYNNEI. Here the CDR3 reads CASRTRVSGNTIYF. CDR3 in DNA: TGTGCCAGCAGAACTAGGGTTTCTGGAAACACCATATATTTT.

The rearrangement uses TRBV6-5 and TRBJ1-1; 7 nucleotides agree with TRBD1. V lost 6 bases to trimming and J lost 6 bases; unmatched junction nucleotides: 4. Germline V gene lookup returns CDR1 MNHEY and CDR2 SVGAGI. The CDR3 sequence is 12 residues long. CDR3 bases: TGTGCCAGCAGACAGGGGTCCGCTGAAGCTTTCTTT. Translated: CASRQGSAEAFF.

This chain joins TRBV5-1 and TRBJ1-1; 10 bases are shared with TRBD1. Looked up from germline, CDR1 is SGHRS and CDR2 is YFSETQ. V was pared by 4 bases and J by 6 bases, with 6 bases of the junction left unmatched. The CDR3 runs to 14 residues. Written as DNA, the CDR3 is TGCGCCAGCAGCACCCGGGACAGGGGAGCTGAAGCTTTCTTT. This gives the protein CASSTRDRGAEAFF.